The next 3 T cell receptor beta chains were all read from a single sample in a study of cytotoxic CD8 clonotypes in ibrutinib-treated CLL. Using immunoSEQ multiplex PCR, the repertoire was profiled, and TCRdb retains in-frame clones only, with some absent. The table records 300,000 to 350,000 clones, around four fifths of them present only once. Sequenced here: PBMCs, sampled before ibrutinib treatment. These TCRs come from a human donor with chronic lymphocytic leukemia.

The CDR3 DNA sequence: TGTGCCAGCACCGCCAGGGCCTCCTCTGGGGCCAACGTCCTGACTTTC. It specifies CASTARASSGANVLTF. The chain links TRBV7-6 to TRBJ2-6; tentatively, D is TRBD1 (5 bases). Germline CDR1 SGHVS, CDR2 FNYEAQ. This CDR3 comprises 16 residues. The ends were cut back, 7 bases at V and 0 bases at J, with 13 bases in the middle.

The CDR3 spells CAWKDGQVVGAPYYEQYF. In DNA, the CDR3 is TGTGCCTGGAAAGATGGACAGGTGGTGGGGGCTCCTTACTACGAGCAGTACTTC. V and J are TRBV30 and TRBJ2-7, with TRBD1 matching over 7 bases. The CDR3 runs 18 residues. J lost 3 bases, V lost 4 bases, and 21 bases had no gene match. Germline V lookup: CDR1 GTSNPN, CDR2 SVGIG (reference sequence).

The rearrangement joins TRBV9 to TRBJ1-4, with TRBD1 matching over 8 bases. The CDR3 is 14 amino acids. V was pared by 0 bases and J by 8 bases, with 3 bases of the junction left unmatched. Germline V lookup: CDR1 SGDLS, CDR2 YYNGEE. CDR3 DNA: TGTGCCAGCAGCGTAGCACAGGGGGGCGAAAAACTGTTTTTT. It codes for CASSVAQGGEKLFF.